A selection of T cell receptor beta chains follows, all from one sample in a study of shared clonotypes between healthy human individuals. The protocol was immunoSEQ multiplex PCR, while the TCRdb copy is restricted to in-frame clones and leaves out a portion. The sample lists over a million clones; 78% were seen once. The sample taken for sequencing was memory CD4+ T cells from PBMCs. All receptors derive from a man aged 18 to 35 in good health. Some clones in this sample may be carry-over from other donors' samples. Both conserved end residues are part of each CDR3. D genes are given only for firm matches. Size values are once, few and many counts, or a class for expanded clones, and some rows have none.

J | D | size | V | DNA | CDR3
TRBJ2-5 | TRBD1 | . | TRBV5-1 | TGCGCCAGCAGCACACAGGGGGACCAAGAGACCCAGTACTTC | CASSTQGDQETQYF
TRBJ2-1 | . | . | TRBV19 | TGTGCCAGTAGTATTGAGGTTAGGAATGAGCAGTTCTTC | CASSIEVRNEQFF
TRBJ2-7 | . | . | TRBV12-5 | TGTGCTAGTGGTTTGTTGGCCCCTTACGAGCAGTACTTC | CASGLLAPYEQYF
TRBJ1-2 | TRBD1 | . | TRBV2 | TGTGCCAGCAGTGAGAGGAACAGGGGGCAATATGGCTACACCTTC | CASSERNRGQYGYTF
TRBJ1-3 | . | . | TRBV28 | TGTGCCAGCACCCCAGTCGGGGCTGGAAACACCATATATTTT | CASTPVGAGNTIYF
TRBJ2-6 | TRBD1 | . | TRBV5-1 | TGCGCCAGTGGACAGGCTCCCTCTGGGGCCAACGTCCTGACTTTC | CASGQAPSGANVLTF
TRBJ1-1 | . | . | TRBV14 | TGTGCCAGCAGCCCCAGTATGAACACTGAAGCTTTCTTT | CASSPSMNTEAFF
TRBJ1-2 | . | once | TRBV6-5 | TGTGCCAGCAGTCCCCCCGAGGGTGGCTACACCTTC | CASSPPEGGYTF
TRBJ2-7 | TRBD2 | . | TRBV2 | TGTGCCAGCAGATTGGGACTAGCGGAAGCCTACGAGCAGTACTTC | CASRLGLAEAYEQYF
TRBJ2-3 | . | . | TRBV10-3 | TGTGCCATCAGTGCAGGGGGGGATACGCAGTATTTT | CAISAGGDTQYF
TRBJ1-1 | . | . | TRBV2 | TGTGCCAGCAGTGTTGGGGAAAAGGCTGAAGCTTTCTTT | CASSVGEKAEAFF
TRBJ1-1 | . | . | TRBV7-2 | TGTGCCAGCAGCGCCCTCCGCATGAACACTGAAGCTTTCTTT | CASSALRMNTEAFF
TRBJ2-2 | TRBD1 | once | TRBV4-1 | TGCGCCAGCAGCCGGGGACAGGGTGACACCGGGGAGCTGTTTTTT | CASSRGQGDTGELFF
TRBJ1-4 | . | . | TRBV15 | TGTGCCACCAGCAGAGAAAATTCGGCAGCGACTAATGAAAAACTGTTTTTT | CATSRENSAATNEKLFF
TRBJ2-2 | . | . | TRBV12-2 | TGTGCAAGTCGCCCAATGGTTCCAAACACCGGGGAGCTGTTTTTT | CASRPMVPNTGELFF
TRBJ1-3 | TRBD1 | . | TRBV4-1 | TGCGCCAGCAGCCACATTGGACAGGGAAGACCTGGAAACACCATATATTTT | CASSHIGQGRPGNTIYF
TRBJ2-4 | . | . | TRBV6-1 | TGTGCCAGCAGTGTGGAGTGGCTAGCCAAAAACATTCAGTACTTC | CASSVEWLAKNIQYF
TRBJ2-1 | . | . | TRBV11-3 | TGTGCCAGCAGCGCGGGCCTCTCCTACAATGAGCAGTTCTTC | CASSAGLSYNEQFF
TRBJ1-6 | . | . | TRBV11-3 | TGTGCCAGCAGCTTAGAAGGGCCAACTAAACATAATTCACCCCTCCACTTT | CASSLEGPTKHNSPLHF
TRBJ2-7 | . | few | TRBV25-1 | TGTGCCAGCAGTGATTTGTCAGCCTACGAGCAGTACTTC | CASSDLSAYEQYF
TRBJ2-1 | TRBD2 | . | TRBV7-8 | TGTGCCAGCAGCTTAGGACTAGCGGACTACAATGAGCAGTTCTTC | CASSLGLADYNEQFF
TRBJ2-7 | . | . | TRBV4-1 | TGCGCCAGCAGCCATCCGGCGAGCTCCTACGAGCAGTACTTC | CASSHPASSYEQYF
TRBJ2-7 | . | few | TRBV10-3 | TGTGCCATCGGGGGGCTCTTCGGGTCGTCCGACGAGCAGTACTTC | CAIGGLFGSSDEQYF
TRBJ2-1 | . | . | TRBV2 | TGTGCCAGCAGTGACCAGGGTCCTTTTTACAATGAGCAGTTCTTC | CASSDQGPFYNEQFF
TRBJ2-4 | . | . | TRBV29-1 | TGCAGCGTTGAAGGTCTCGTAGCCAAAAACATTCAGTACTTC | CSVEGLVAKNIQYF
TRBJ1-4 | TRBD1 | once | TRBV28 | TGTGCCAGCAGAAAACCCTCAGGGGGGAGAAATGAAAAACTGTTTTTT | CASRKPSGGRNEKLFF
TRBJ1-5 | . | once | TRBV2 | TGTGCCAGCAGTGTTGGGGGAACCCAGCATTTT | CASSVGGTQHF
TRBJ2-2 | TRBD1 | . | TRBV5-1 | TGCGCCAGCAGCGTCGGACAGGTGGATGGGGAGCTGTTTTTT | CASSVGQVDGELFF
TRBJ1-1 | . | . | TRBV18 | TGTGCCAGCTCATTTCTAGCTAATACTGAAGCTTTCTTT | CASSFLANTEAFF
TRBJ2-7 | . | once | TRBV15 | TGTGCCACCAGCAGCCAGACAGTTTACGAGCAGTACTTC | CATSSQTVYEQYF
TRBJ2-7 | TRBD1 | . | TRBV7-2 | TGTGCCAGCAGCCAGGGACAGCGAGCCTACGAGCAGTACTTC | CASSQGQRAYEQYF
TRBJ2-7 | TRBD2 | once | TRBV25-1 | TGTGCCAGCAGTGAATATAGCGGGAGTACATCCTACGAGCAGTACTTC | CASSEYSGSTSYEQYF
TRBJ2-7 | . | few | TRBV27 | TGTGCCAGCAGTCGACGGGACGGAGGCTACGAGCAGTACTTC | CASSRRDGGYEQYF
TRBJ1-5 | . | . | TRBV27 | TGTGCCAGCAGTTATCGAGATCAGCCCCAGCATTTT | CASSYRDQPQHF
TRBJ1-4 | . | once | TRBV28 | TGTGCCAGCAGTCGAAGGGGAGAAAAACTGTTTTTT | CASSRRGEKLFF